Following are 9 T cell receptor beta chains from one sample sequenced in a study of human T cells and chemical hapten exposure. Via MiXCR, TCRdb re-called the RACE reads, giving one row per CDR3 protein. Among 75,000 to 100,000 distinct CDR3 sequences, roughly a tenth were seen once, and the ten largest hold just over 2%. Time point here: patch test 2, 6 weeks after DPC sensitization. Indicated treatment: therapeutic diphenylcyclopropenone sensitization with weekly scalp DPC. The sample consisted of whole blood, taken in connection with sensitization to the hapten diphenylcyclopropenone (DPC). These receptors were collected from a woman between 35 and 50 years old with alopecia areata. Some clones in this sample may be carry-over from other donors' samples.

This clonotype was seen a handful of times. J is TRBJ1-3 and V is TRBV3-1, with D hard to call. CDR1 is LGHDT, CDR2 YNNKEL, per germline (reference sequence). This CDR3 is 16 amino acids long. The V and J ends lost 0 bases and 3 bases respectively, with 12 bases between them. The CDR3 bases are TGTGCCAGCAGCCAAGAGGAATGGCTGGATGGAAACACCATATATTTT. Its protein is CASSQEEWLDGNTIYF. Filled out from reference TRBV3-1 and TRBJ1-3, the complete variable domain reads DTAVSQTPKYLVTQMGNDKSIKCEQNLGHDTMYWYKQDSKKFLKIMFSYNNKELIINETVPNRFSPKSPDKAHLNLHINSLELGDSAVYFCASSQEEWLDGNTIYFGEGSWLTVV.

The chain links TRBV5-4 to TRBJ2-2, with D tentatively TRBD1 or TRBD2 (6 bases each). This CDR3 region has 16 residues. The germline V and J ends were trimmed by 4 bases and 3 bases, with 16 bases remaining between them. Germline loops: CDR1 SGHNT, CDR2 YYREEE (reference sequence). The CDR3 sequence: CASSLAGGLDTGELFF. The CDR3 region has the DNA TGTGCCAGCAGCCTGGCTGGGGGGCTCGACACCGGGGAGCTGTTTTTT.

This clonotype was detected ten times or more. The rearrangement uses TRBV20-1 and TRBJ2-3; TRBD2 might be the D (6 bases). This CDR3 spans 15 amino acids. Trimming removed 6 bases from V and 4 bases from J, with 20 bases in between. Germline V lookup: CDR1 DFQATT, CDR2 SNEGSKA (reference sequence). DNA of the CDR3: TGCAGTGCCCATGGACTATCCGGGGAGCCAGATACGCAGTATTTT. This gives the protein CSAHGLSGEPDTQYF.

This clonotype occurred a few times. The chain joins TRBV7-6 to TRBJ2-7, with D perhaps given as TRBD1 or TRBD2 (5 bases each). This CDR3 has 14 residues. The germline V and J ends were trimmed by 1 base and 0 bases, with 7 bases remaining between them. From germline, CDR1 is SGHVS and CDR2 FNYEAQ. CDR3 region: CASSLGDGSYEQYF. CDR3 DNA sequence: TGTGCCAGCAGCTTAGGGGACGGCTCCTACGAGCAGTACTTC.

This clonotype was picked up a small number of times. Its ends do not fully match the called genes, so a read error is possible. V and J are TRBV7-6 and TRBJ2-2; the match to TRBD1 covers 9 bases. The CDR3 is 16 residues long. The V gene's germline CDR1 is SGHVS and CDR2 FNYEAQ. The CDR3 DNA reads TGTGCCAGCAGCTTCAACGGACAGGGGAACCCCGGGGAGCTGTTTTTT. This encodes CASSFNGQGNPGELFF.

The chain employs TRBV7-2 and TRBJ2-1; the D is unclear. V lost 2 bases to trimming and J lost 8 bases, with 10 bases between them. The CDR3 consists of 13 residues. Germline-derived CDR1 and CDR2 are SGHTA and FQGNSA. The CDR3 coding sequence is TGTGCCAGCAGCTTAACCAGGCAGGATGAGCAGTTCTTC. Translating it yields CASSLTRQDEQFF.

In the case of this clonotype: A much more abundant neighbour one base away suggests this may be a read error. This rearrangement joins TRBV7-6 to TRBJ2-1, with D uncertain. The V and J ends lost 1 base and 5 bases respectively, with 9 bases between them. Germline CDR1 is SGHVS and CDR2 is FNYEAQ. This CDR3 comprises 14 residues. CDR3 sequence: CASSLVPVDNEQFF. The CDR3 DNA follows: TGTGCCAGCAGCTTAGTCCCGGTTGACAATGAGCAGTTCTTC.

This clonotype was seen a few times. The chain's CDR3 is CASSYGLAGNTGELFF. The CDR3 nucleotides are TGTGCCAGCAGCTATGGACTAGCGGGGAACACCGGGGAGCTGTTTTTT. The chain recombines TRBV7-2 with TRBJ2-2; 11 bases line up with TRBD2. The CDR3 covers 16 residues. The germline V gene has CDR1 SGHTA and CDR2 FQGNSA. Trimming took 4 bases from V and 1 from J; bases not matched to a gene: 2. Complete variable domain (other parts from reference TRBV7-2 and TRBJ2-2): GAGVSQSPSNKVTEKGKDVELRCDPISGHTALYWYRQSLGQGLEFLIYFQGNSAPDKSGLPSDRFSAERTGGSVSTLTIQRTQQEDSAVYLCASSYGLAGNTGELFFGEGSRLTVL.

There are a few counts of this clonotype. The chain has TRBV20-1 and TRBJ2-3; 9 positions agree with TRBD2. V was pared by 0 bases and J by 4 bases, with 2 bases of the junction left unmatched. The CDR3 is made up of 14 amino acids. CDR1 is DFQATT, CDR2 SNEGSKA, per germline (reference sequence). CDR3 sequence: CSARDAGGADTQYF. In nucleotides, the CDR3 is TGCAGTGCTAGAGATGCGGGAGGGGCAGATACGCAGTATTTT.